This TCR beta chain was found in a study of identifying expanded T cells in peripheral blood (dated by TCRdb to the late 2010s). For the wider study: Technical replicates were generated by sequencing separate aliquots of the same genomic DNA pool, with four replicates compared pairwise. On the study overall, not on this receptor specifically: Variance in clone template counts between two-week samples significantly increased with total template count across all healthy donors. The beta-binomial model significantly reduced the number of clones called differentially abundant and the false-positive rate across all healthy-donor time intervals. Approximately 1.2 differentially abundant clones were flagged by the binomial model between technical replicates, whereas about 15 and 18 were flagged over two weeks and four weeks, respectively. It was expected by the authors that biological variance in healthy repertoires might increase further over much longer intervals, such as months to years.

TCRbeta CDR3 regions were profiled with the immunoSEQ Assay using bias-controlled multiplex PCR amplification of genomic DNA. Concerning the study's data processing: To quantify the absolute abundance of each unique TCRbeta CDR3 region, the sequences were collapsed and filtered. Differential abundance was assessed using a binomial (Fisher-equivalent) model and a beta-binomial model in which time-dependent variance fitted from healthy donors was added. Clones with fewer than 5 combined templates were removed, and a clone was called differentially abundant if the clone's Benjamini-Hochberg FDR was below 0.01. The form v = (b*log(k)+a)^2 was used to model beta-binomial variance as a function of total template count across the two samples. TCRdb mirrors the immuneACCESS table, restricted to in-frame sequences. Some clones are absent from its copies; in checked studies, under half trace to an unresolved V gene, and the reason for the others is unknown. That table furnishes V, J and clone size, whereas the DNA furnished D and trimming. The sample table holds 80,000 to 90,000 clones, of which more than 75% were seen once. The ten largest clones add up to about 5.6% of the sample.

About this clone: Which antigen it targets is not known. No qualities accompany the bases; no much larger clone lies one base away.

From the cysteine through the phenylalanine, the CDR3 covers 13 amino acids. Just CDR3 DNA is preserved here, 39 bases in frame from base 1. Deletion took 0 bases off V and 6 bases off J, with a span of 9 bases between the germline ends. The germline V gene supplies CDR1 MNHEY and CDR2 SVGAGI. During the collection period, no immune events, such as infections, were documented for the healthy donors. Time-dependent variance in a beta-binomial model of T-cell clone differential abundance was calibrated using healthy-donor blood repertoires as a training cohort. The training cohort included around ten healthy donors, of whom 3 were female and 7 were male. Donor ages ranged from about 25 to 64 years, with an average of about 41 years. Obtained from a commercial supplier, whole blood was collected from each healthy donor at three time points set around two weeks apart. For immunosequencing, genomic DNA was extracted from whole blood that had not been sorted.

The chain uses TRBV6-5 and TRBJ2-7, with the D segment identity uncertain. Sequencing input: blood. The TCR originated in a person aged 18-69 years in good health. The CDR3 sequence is CASSYSVGREQYF. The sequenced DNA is TGTGCCAGCAGTTACTCGGTCGGCCGCGAGCAGTACTTC.